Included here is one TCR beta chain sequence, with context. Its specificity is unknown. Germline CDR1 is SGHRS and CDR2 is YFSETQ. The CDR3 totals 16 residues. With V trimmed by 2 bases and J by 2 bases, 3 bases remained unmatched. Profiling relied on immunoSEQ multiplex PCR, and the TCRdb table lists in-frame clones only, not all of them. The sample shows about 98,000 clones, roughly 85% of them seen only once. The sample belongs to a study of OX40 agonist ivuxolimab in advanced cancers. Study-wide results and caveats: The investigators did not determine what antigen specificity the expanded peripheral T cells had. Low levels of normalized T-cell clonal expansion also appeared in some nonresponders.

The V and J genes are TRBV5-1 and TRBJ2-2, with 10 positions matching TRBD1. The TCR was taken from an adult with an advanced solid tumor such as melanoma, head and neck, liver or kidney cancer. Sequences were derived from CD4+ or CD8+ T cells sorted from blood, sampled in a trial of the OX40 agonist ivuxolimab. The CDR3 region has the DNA TGCGCCAGCAGCTTAGAGACAGGGGGCAACACCGGGGAGCTGTTTTTT. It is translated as CASSLETGGNTGELFF.